The source of this T cell receptor (beta chain) is a study of technical replicates of blood from a handful of donors. The CDR3 has 14 amino acids. V was pared by 1 base and J by 8 bases, with 5 bases of the junction left unmatched. Looked up from germline, CDR1 is MGHRA and CDR2 is YSYEKL. Profiled with immunoSEQ multiplex PCR; TCRdb holds only in-frame clones, not every one. Of approximately 82,000 clones listed, roughly 95% were seen once; the top ten hold around 0.35%. The sample consisted of T cells isolated from PBMCs. The chain is built from TRBV4-1 and TRBJ1-2, with TRBD1 matching over 9 bases. The sequence derives from a human donor in good health. CDR3 in amino acids: CASSQGDREEGYTF. CDR3 sequence (DNA): TGCGCCAGCAGCCAAGGGGACAGGGAAGAGGGCTACACCTTC.